This T cell receptor (beta chain) appears in the sequencing data of a study of blood T cell repertoires in COVID-19. Study summary: The cDNA or gDNA used as material had been derived from T cells, B-cell-depleted T cells, or PBMCs.

The V and J ends lost 0 bases and 9 bases respectively, with 11 bases between them. Per the germline V gene, CDR1 is LGHNA and CDR2 is YSLEER. CDR3 length equals 13 residues. Authors' data handling: Reference gene primers were amplified, and this amplification served to estimate nucleated cell counts. Clones were sequenced by immunoSEQ multiplex PCR, and TCRdb holds only the in-frame ones, with some missing. V and J calls and clone size are as listed in that table; D and trimming were resolved from the DNA. The table has approximately 400,000 clones, around 92% seen once. The sequencing input was peripheral blood. The clonotype originates from a man in his forties with acute or convalescent COVID-19. The J gene is TRBJ1-1, the V gene TRBV4-3, with D possibly being TRBD1 (5 bases). The CDR3, as DNA: TGCGCCAGCAGCCAAGAGGCAGGGACTCAAGCTTTCTTT. This gives the protein CASSQEAGTQAFF.